Listed below are T cell receptor beta chains from one sample, sequenced in a study of blood T cell repertoires in COVID-19. TCRdb keeps only in-frame clones here, not all; method: immunoSEQ multiplex PCR. The sample shows 60,000 or so clones, 87% of them seen only once. Material: peripheral blood. These receptors were collected from a human donor with acute or convalescent COVID-19. The donor label of this sample is uncertain. Both conserved end residues are part of each CDR3. Fields, in order: V gene, clone size, J gene, D gene, CDR3 DNA, CDR3 protein. The D gene is left open where the match is weak. Clone size is not always given. Where it is, it says once, few, many or a class for expanded clones.

>TRBV27|once|TRBJ1-1|.
TGTGCCAGCATTAAGGGGTTTCCCACTGAAGCTTTCTTT
CASIKGFPTEAFF
>TRBV10-2|.|TRBJ2-6|.
TGCGCCAGCAGTGAGTCGAAGGGGGTCTCCCCTGGGGCCAACGTCCTGACTTTC
CASSESKGVSPGANVLTF
>TRBV12-3/TRBV12-4|.|TRBJ2-5|.
TGTGCCACCGCGCTGCAGGGCGGAGAGACCCAGTACTTC
CATALQGGETQYF
>TRBV5-1|.|TRBJ2-3|.
TGCGCCAGCAGCTTGTCCGGGACTAGCACAGATACGCAGTATTTT
CASSLSGTSTDTQYF
>TRBV4-3|.|TRBJ1-3|.
TGCGCCAGCGGAGTCGGGGGGCCTCGCGACACCATATATTTT
CASGVGGPRDTIYF
>TRBV10-3|.|TRBJ2-2|TRBD2
TGTGCCATCAGTGTGCTTCGGGCGGGAGAGTTAACCGGGGAGCTGTTTTTT
CAISVLRAGELTGELFF
>TRBV12-3/TRBV12-4|.|TRBJ2-2|.
TGTGCCAGCACCATCAGGGGCGGGGGGGAGCTGTTTTTT
CASTIRGGGELFF
>TRBV5-4|.|TRBJ2-1|TRBD2
TGTGCCAGCAGCTTCGGGGCGGGGAAGCGGGACTCTGCCTACAATGAGCAGTTCTTC
CASSFGAGKRDSAYNEQFF
>TRBV28|few|TRBJ1-5|.
TGTGCCAGCACCCCGGGGGGAGCGCCCGGTAATCAGCCCCAGCATTTT
CASTPGGAPGNQPQHF
>TRBV18|.|TRBJ1-1|TRBD1
TGTGCCAGCTCGCGCGGGACAGGGGGGCTGGACACTGAAGCTTTCTTT
CASSRGTGGLDTEAFF